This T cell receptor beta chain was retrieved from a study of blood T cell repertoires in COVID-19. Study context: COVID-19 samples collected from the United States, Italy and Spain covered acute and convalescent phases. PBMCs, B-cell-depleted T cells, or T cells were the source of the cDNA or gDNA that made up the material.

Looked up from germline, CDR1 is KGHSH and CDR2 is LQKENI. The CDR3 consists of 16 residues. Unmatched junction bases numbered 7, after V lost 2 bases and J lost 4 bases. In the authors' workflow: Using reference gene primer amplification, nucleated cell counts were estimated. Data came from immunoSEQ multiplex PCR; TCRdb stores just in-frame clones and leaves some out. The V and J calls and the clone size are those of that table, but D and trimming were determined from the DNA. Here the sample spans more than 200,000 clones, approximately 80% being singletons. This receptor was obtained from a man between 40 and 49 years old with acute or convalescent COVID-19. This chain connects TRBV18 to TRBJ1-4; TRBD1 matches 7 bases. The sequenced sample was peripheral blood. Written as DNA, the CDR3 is TGTGCCAGCTCACCAGAAACGGGACAGATTAATGAAAAACTGTTTTTT. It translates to CASSPETGQINEKLFF.